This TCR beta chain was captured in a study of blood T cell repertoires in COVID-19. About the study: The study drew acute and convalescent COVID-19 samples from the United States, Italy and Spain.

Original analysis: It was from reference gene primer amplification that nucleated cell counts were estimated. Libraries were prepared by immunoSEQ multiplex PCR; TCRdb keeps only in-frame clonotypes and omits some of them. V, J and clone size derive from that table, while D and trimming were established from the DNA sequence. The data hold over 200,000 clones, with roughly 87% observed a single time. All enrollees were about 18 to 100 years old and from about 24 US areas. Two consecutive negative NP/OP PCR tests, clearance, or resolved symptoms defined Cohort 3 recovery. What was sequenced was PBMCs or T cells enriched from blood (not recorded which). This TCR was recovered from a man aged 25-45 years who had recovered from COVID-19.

The CDR3 region is CASSSTGLPANEQFF. CDR3 nucleotides: TGCGCCAGCAGCTCTACGGGACTCCCGGCCAATGAGCAGTTCTTC. The V gene is TRBV5-1, the J gene TRBJ2-1; D possibly corresponds to TRBD2 (6 bases). Germline loops: CDR1 SGHRS, CDR2 YFSETQ. This CDR3 comprises 15 residues. V was cut by 3 bases and J by 6 bases, with 16 bases left in between.